Sequencing of this T cell receptor beta chain was carried out in a study of blood T cell repertoires in COVID-19. Study-wide context: Sites across the United States, Italy and Spain contributed samples from acute and convalescent COVID-19. Nucleic acid was either cDNA or gDNA, and it came from T cells, B-cell-depleted T cells, or PBMCs.

A Seattle source enrolled patients during active infection and followed them longitudinally. The CDR3 extends over 15 amino acids. Germline CDR1 and CDR2: ENHRY and SYGVKD. V gave up 2 bases and J gave up 10 bases, with 20 bases separating them. This clone was observed a single time. Methods used by the authors: Amplifying reference gene primers gave estimates of nucleated cell counts. Sequenced by immunoSEQ multiplex PCR; TCRdb stores in-frame clones only, minus some. From that table come the V and J calls and clone size; the DNA was used to work out D and trimming. The sample has about 340,000 clones; about 88% are singletons.

The chain combines TRBV10-3 with TRBJ1-1; D is possibly TRBD1 (5 bases). The clonotype originates from a woman aged 55-69 years with COVID-19, enrolled during active disease. The sequencing sample was made of peripheral blood. The DNA of the CDR3 is TGTGCCATCAGTGAGGTAGGGACTCCCCCCGGGGCAGCTTTCTTT. Encoded protein: CAISEVGTPPGAAFF.